These T cell receptor beta chains were read from a single sample in a study of CD8+ T cells in alopecia areata. The assay was immunoSEQ multiplex PCR, and TCRdb's table has in-frame clones only and misses some. The sample holds around 160,000 clones, around 87% seen once. Sequenced here: CD8+ T cells sorted from blood, sampled at week 0. These receptor sequences come from a human donor with alopecia areata. Each CDR3 is given with its conserved first and last residue. The D gene is left open where the match is weak. Size values are once, few and many counts, or a class for expanded clones, and some rows have none.

j_call clone_size v_call d_call cdr3_length cdr3_aa cdr3_nt
TRBJ2-3 NA TRBV19 NA 14 CASSGYRARDTQYF TGTGCCAGTAGCGGCTACAGGGCCAGAGATACGCAGTATTTT
TRBJ2-7 NA TRBV19 NA 13 CASSEGITYEQYF TGTGCCAGTAGTGAAGGCATCACCTACGAGCAGTACTTC
TRBJ1-1 NA TRBV29-1 NA 11 CSVNLNTEAFF TGCAGCGTTAATTTGAACACTGAAGCTTTCTTT
TRBJ2-7 NA TRBV4-1 NA 14 CASSQGLGSYEQYF TGCGCCAGCAGCCAAGGACTAGGGTCCTACGAGCAGTACTTC
TRBJ2-7 once TRBV7-9 NA 15 CASSPTGAGNYEQYF TGTGCCAGCAGCCCCACTGGCGCTGGGAACTACGAGCAGTACTTC
TRBJ1-2 NA TRBV9 TRBD1 13 CASSAGGNYGYTF TGTGCCAGCAGCGCAGGGGGCAACTATGGCTACACCTTC
TRBJ2-7 NA TRBV27 NA 12 CASMGSTYEQYF TGTGCCAGCATGGGCAGTACCTACGAGCAGTACTTC
TRBJ2-2 few TRBV6-6 NA 13 CASTTLLTGELFF TGTGCCAGCACCACCCTTTTGACCGGGGAGCTGTTTTTT
TRBJ2-7 NA TRBV6-5 NA 11 CASSHYYEQYF TGTGCCAGCAGTCACTACTACGAGCAGTACTTC
TRBJ2-7 NA TRBV5-6 NA 13 CASSRTNSYEQYF TGTGCCAGCAGCCGCACTAATAGCTACGAGCAGTACTTC
TRBJ2-7 NA TRBV2 NA 14 CASSGDSIVGEQYF TGTGCCAGCAGTGGGGACTCTATTGTGGGGGAGCAGTACTTC
TRBJ2-1 NA TRBV11-2 TRBD1 15 CASSLWDRVLDEQFF TGTGCCAGCAGCCTATGGGACAGGGTTTTAGATGAGCAGTTCTTC
TRBJ2-7 NA TRBV9 TRBD1 14 CASSPGTGPNEQYF TGTGCCAGCAGCCCCGGGACAGGGCCTAACGAGCAGTACTTC
TRBJ2-2 NA TRBV29-1 TRBD1 13 CSAPGQGGGELFF TGCAGCGCACCGGGACAGGGGGGCGGGGAGCTGTTTTTT
TRBJ2-6 few TRBV2 NA 13 CASISSGANVLTF TGTGCCAGCATCTCCTCTGGGGCCAACGTCCTGACTTTC
TRBJ1-2 NA TRBV7-8 NA 13 CASSQDGAYGYTF TGTGCCAGCAGCCAAGACGGAGCCTATGGCTACACCTTC
TRBJ1-1 NA TRBV9 TRBD1 14 CASSSGTGVTEAFF TGTGCCAGCAGCTCGGGGACAGGGGTCACTGAAGCTTTCTTT
TRBJ2-1 NA TRBV29-1 TRBD2 17 CSVAGLAGGQTYNEQFF TGCAGCGTTGCTGGACTAGCGGGAGGGCAAACCTACAATGAGCAGTTCTTC
TRBJ2-2 NA TRBV6-5 TRBD1 14 CASKTGLSTGELFF TGTGCCAGCAAGACAGGGTTAAGCACCGGGGAGCTGTTTTTT
TRBJ2-5 NA TRBV27 NA 15 CASRLGQINEETQYF TGTGCCAGCAGGCTGGGACAAATCAATGAAGAGACCCAGTACTTC
TRBJ1-1 NA TRBV6-1 NA 10 CASSAPWAFF TGTGCCAGCAGTGCCCCGTGGGCTTTCTTT
TRBJ2-7 NA TRBV25-1 NA 11 CASSLGDEQYF TGTGCCAGCAGCCTAGGTGACGAGCAGTACTTC
TRBJ2-7 NA TRBV4-1 NA 14 CASSQGGISYEQYF TGCGCCAGCAGCCAAGGAGGTATTTCCTACGAGCAGTACTTC
TRBJ1-1 NA TRBV27 NA 13 CATLGPGVTEAFF TGTGCCACCCTAGGGCCAGGGGTGACTGAAGCTTTCTTT
TRBJ2-3 NA TRBV29-1 NA 17 CSVDGLSQERFSDTQYF TGCAGCGTTGATGGGCTCAGCCAAGAGAGGTTCTCTGATACGCAGTATTTT
TRBJ2-2 NA TRBV6-5 TRBD1 15 CASSYGQGNTGELFF TGTGCCAGCAGTTACGGACAGGGAAACACCGGGGAGCTGTTTTTT
TRBJ2-3 NA TRBV6-1 TRBD1 15 CASSDETGPSDTQYF TGTGCCAGCAGTGACGAGACAGGGCCCTCAGATACGCAGTATTTT
TRBJ2-1 once TRBV27 TRBD2 15 CASSTGTSTYNEQFF TGTGCCAGCAGTACCGGGACTAGCACGTACAATGAGCAGTTCTTC
TRBJ1-1 NA TRBV15 NA 13 CATSGQRNTEAFF TGTGCCACCAGCGGACAGAGAAACACTGAAGCTTTCTTT
TRBJ1-1 NA TRBV7-6 NA 14 CASSLAGGTTEAFF TGTGCCAGCAGCTTAGCCGGCGGGACCACTGAAGCTTTCTTT
TRBJ1-2 few TRBV7-9 NA 14 CASSLGGGEYGYTF TGTGCCAGCAGCTTAGGGGGAGGGGAATATGGCTACACCTTC
TRBJ2-5 NA TRBV27 NA 12 CASSPLGETQYF TGTGCCAGCAGCCCCCTCGGAGAGACCCAGTACTTC
TRBJ1-4 NA TRBV5-4 TRBD1 15 CASSFPDRGREKLFF TGTGCCAGCAGCTTTCCTGACAGGGGGCGTGAAAAACTGTTTTTT
TRBJ2-1 NA TRBV7-9 TRBD1 15 CASSLVDRGGHEQFF TGTGCCAGCAGCTTAGTAGACAGGGGTGGACATGAGCAGTTCTTC
TRBJ2-3 NA TRBV11-1 NA 12 CASSLTFRTQYF TGTGCCAGCAGCTTGACATTCCGTACGCAGTATTTT
TRBJ2-1 NA TRBV19 TRBD2 15 CASSIDGLALGEQFF TGTGCCAGTAGTATAGATGGACTAGCGCTAGGTGAGCAGTTCTTC
TRBJ2-3 NA TRBV7-6 NA 14 CASSPRDTSDTQYF TGTGCCAGCAGCCCACGGGACACTTCAGATACGCAGTATTTT
TRBJ2-7 NA TRBV7-2 NA 14 CASSLGGGEAEQYF TGTGCCAGCAGCTTAGGGGGCGGGGAGGCTGAGCAGTACTTC
TRBJ1-1 NA TRBV6-1 NA 13 CASSSDQIREAFF TGCGCCAGCAGTTCCGACCAAATACGTGAAGCTTTCTTT
TRBJ2-7 few TRBV7-2 TRBD1 13 CASSLGQGDEQYF TGTGCCAGCAGCCTTGGACAGGGGGACGAGCAGTACTTC
TRBJ1-4 once TRBV27 TRBD1 15 CASSPGQALNEKLFF TGTGCCAGCAGTCCGGGACAGGCCTTAAATGAAAAACTGTTTTTT
TRBJ2-1 NA TRBV7-9 NA 12 CASTLGDHEQFF TGTGCCAGCACTCTGGGAGATCATGAGCAGTTCTTC
TRBJ2-3 NA TRBV11-2 NA 17 CASSLDVFAGAEDTQYF TGTGCCAGCAGCTTAGACGTGTTCGCAGGTGCCGAAGATACGCAGTATTTT
TRBJ2-2 NA TRBV11-2 TRBD2 15 CASNERGMNTGELFF TGTGCCAGCAACGAGCGGGGGATGAACACCGGGGAGCTGTTTTTT
TRBJ2-7 NA TRBV4-1 NA 13 CASSQVGVQGQYF TGCGCCAGCAGCCAAGTCGGCGTTCAGGGGCAGTACTTC
TRBJ2-3 NA TRBV5-4 TRBD2 17 CASSLGSSGLSTDTQYF TGTGCCAGCAGCTTGGGGTCTAGCGGCCTTAGCACAGATACGCAGTATTTT
TRBJ2-5 NA TRBV5-4 NA 11 CASSLSETQYF TGTGCCAGCAGCTTGTCGGAGACCCAGTACTTC
TRBJ2-1 NA TRBV7-6 NA 15 CASSLSESSYNEQFF TGTGCCAGCAGCTTATCGGAGAGCTCCTACAATGAGCAGTTCTTC
TRBJ2-6 NA TRBV9 NA 15 CASSVASSGANVLTF TGTGCCAGCAGCGTAGCGTCCTCCGGGGCCAACGTCCTGACTTTC